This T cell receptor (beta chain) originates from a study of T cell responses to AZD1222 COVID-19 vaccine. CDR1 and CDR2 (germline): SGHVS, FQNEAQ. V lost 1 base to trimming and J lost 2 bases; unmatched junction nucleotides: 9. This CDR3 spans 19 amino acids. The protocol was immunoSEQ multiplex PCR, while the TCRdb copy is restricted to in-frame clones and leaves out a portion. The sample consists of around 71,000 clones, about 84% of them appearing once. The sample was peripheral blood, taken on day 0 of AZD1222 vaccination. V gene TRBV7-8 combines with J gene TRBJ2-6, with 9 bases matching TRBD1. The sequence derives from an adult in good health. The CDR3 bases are TGTGCCAGCAGCTTAGGACAATTGGGGACAGGGACTGGGGCCAACGTCCTGACTTTC. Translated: CASSLGQLGTGTGANVLTF.